A single TCR beta chain is shown here with its context. The entry originates in a study of cytomegalovirus exposure and HLA in healthy donors. The germline gives CDR1 SGHRS, CDR2 YFSETQ. Trimming pared 4 bases from V and 5 bases from J, leaving 12 bases between. The CDR3 has 13 residues. The PCR made use of 60 Vbeta and 13 Jbeta primers. Measured with immunoSEQ multiplex PCR; TCRdb has only the in-frame clones, and not every one. In the table there are about 93,000 clones, around three quarters of which are singletons. The sequenced sample was PBMCs. The TCR comes from a man under 40 in good health and CMV-seronegative. This chain links TRBV5-1 with TRBJ2-5; perhaps TRBD2 as D (5 bases). CDR3 in amino acids: CASSQRSGETQYF. The CDR3 DNA sequence: TGCGCCAGCAGCCAAAGATCGGGGGAGACCCAGTACTTC.